Listed here are 11 T cell receptor beta chains from one sample, sequenced in a study of T cells in narcolepsy. Assay used: immunoSEQ multiplex PCR; TCRdb lists only in-frame clones, some missing. This table has tens of thousands of clones, more than 70% appearing once. Sequencing used memory (CD45RA-) CD4+ T cells from blood. The receptors here all came from a human donor in good health.

The rearrangement uses TRBV5-5 and TRBJ2-5; D assignment may be TRBD1 or TRBD2 (5 bases each). Trimming took 4 bases from V and 9 from J, leaving 22 bases between them. CDR1 is SGHKS and CDR2 is YYEKEE in the germline V gene (reference sequence). CDR3 length equals 15 residues. The DNA for the CDR3 is TGTGCCAGCAGCCAAACGATGGGACGGCCCGAGGCCCAGTACTTC. As protein: CASSQTMGRPEAQYF.

Turning to this clone: A read error may produce the germline difference seen at one junction end. The V call is TRBV5-4, the J call TRBJ1-2, with TRBD1 matching over 9 bases. The CDR3 consists of 15 residues. Germline CDR1 SGHNT, CDR2 YYREEE (reference sequence). CDR3 bases: TGCGCCAGCAGCCGACTACAGGGGGCTGACTATGGCTACACCTTC. Translating it yields CASSRLQGADYGYTF.

The CDR3 bases are TGCGCCAGCAGTCTGGCCGCCACAGATACGCAGTATTTT. This encodes CASSLAATDTQYF. The rearrangement uses TRBV5-1 and TRBJ2-3; D uncertain. CDR1 is SGHRS, CDR2 YFSETQ, per germline. Trimming took off 5 bases at V and 2 bases at J, with 9 bases between the two ends. The CDR3 is made up of 13 amino acids.

The V call is TRBV28, the J call TRBJ2-7; 9 nucleotides match TRBD2. The CDR3 is made up of 14 amino acids. The germline V gene encodes CDR1 MDHEN and CDR2 SYDVKM. The V segment lost 4 bases and the J segment 6 bases; nucleotides outside the gene matches: 7. The CDR3 is CASSSIGGRGEQYF. For the CDR3, the DNA is TGTGCCAGCAGTTCAATCGGCGGGAGGGGCGAGCAGTACTTC.

The chain recombines TRBV5-1 with TRBJ2-7; TRBD2 aligns across 9 bases. J was trimmed by 7 bases and V by 1 base; bases with no gene match: 9. The germline V gene encodes CDR1 SGHRS and CDR2 YFSETQ. This CDR3 region has 15 residues. The CDR3, as DNA: TGCGCCAGCAGCTTGCCAGGTAGCGGGAGTGTGGAGCAGTACTTC. It translates to CASSLPGSGSVEQYF. Filled out from reference TRBV5-1 and TRBJ2-7, the complete variable domain reads KAGVTQTPRYLIKTRGQQVTLSCSPISGHRSVSWYQQTPGQGLQFLFEYFSETQRNKGNFPGRFSGRQFSNSRSEMNVSTLELGDSALYLCASSLPGSGSVEQYFGPGTRLTVT.

This sequence joins TRBV2 and TRBJ1-1, with D maybe TRBD1 (5 bases). V was pared by 6 bases and J by 5 bases, with 16 bases between. CDR1 and CDR2 from the germline V gene are SNHLY and FYNNEI. This CDR3 region has 14 residues. CDR3 bases: TGTGCCAGCAGCGATGCCCTTCAGGGTACTGAAGCTTTCTTT. Translation: CASSDALQGTEAFF.

This rearrangement joins TRBV27 to TRBJ1-1, with 7 bases identical to TRBD1. J lost 6 bases, V lost 6 bases, and 7 bases had no gene match. Per germline, CDR1 MNHEY and CDR2 SMNVEV (reference sequence). This CDR3 is built from 13 residues. The CDR3 here is CASSRTGAAEAFF. The CDR3 DNA sequence: TGTGCCAGCAGCAGGACAGGCGCTGCTGAAGCTTTCTTT.

The gene calls are TRBV30 and TRBJ1-1, with D perhaps matching TRBD1 (5 bases). The length of the CDR3 is 13 residues. With 0 bases removed from V and 3 bases from J, the gap between germline ends came to 8 bases. Germline V lookup: CDR1 GTSNPN, CDR2 SVGIG (reference sequence). CDR3 sequence: CAWSVRGDTEAFF. For the CDR3, the DNA is TGTGCCTGGAGTGTACGGGGGGACACTGAAGCTTTCTTT.

This clone was recorded once. This chain links TRBV5-1 with TRBJ1-1, with TRBD1 matching 7 bases. The CDR3 consists of 18 residues. Trimming took 1 base from V and 11 from J; bases not matched to a gene: 23. CDR1 and CDR2 from the germline V gene are SGHRS and YFSETQ. CDR3 amino acids: CASSLRVQTGQTFRGAFF. DNA for the CDR3: TGCGCCAGCAGCTTGAGGGTTCAGACGGGACAGACCTTCAGGGGGGCTTTCTTT.

The chain is built from TRBV30 and TRBJ2-2; 7 bases match TRBD1. From germline, CDR1 is GTSNPN and CDR2 SVGIG (reference sequence). Unmatched junction bases numbered 5, after V lost 8 bases and J lost 2 bases. This CDR3 has 13 amino acids. CDR3: CAGDRLNTGELFF. CDR3 nucleotide sequence: TGTGCCGGGGACAGACTAAACACCGGGGAGCTGTTTTTT.

The count of this clone is one. The gene calls are TRBV18 and TRBJ2-5; 7 nucleotides align to TRBD2. Germline CDR1 is KGHSH and CDR2 is LQKENI. There are 15 residues in the CDR3. Unmatched junction bases numbered 11, after V lost 5 bases and J lost 5 bases. CDR3 amino acids: CASSREGPRGETQYF. CDR3 DNA: TGTGCCAGCTCAAGGGAGGGTCCCCGAGGGGAGACCCAGTACTTC.